Following are 8 T cell receptor beta chains from one sample sequenced in a study of CD8+ T cells in alopecia areata. Treatment given: oral pan-JAK inhibitor, 5-10 mg twice daily. Reverse transcribed after extraction, RNA yielded cDNA as the sequencing template. The table came from immunoSEQ multiplex PCR; TCRdb's copy has only in-frame clones and leaves some out. This table holds 210,000 or so clones, roughly 66% found once. Sequenced here: CD4+ T cells sorted from blood, sampled at week 44, from a patient treated with tofacitinib. These receptor sequences come from a human donor with alopecia areata.

This clone occurred many times. CDR3 sequence: CASSLGIVPGPYEQYF. DNA for the CDR3: TGCGCCAGCAGCTTGGGGATTGTCCCTGGCCCCTACGAGCAGTACTTC. The V gene is TRBV5-1, the J gene TRBJ2-7, with D uncertain. CDR1 and CDR2 from the germline V gene are SGHRS and YFSETQ. Deletions cut 0 bases from V and 2 bases from J, with 15 bases between. This CDR3 has 16 amino acids.

This chain connects TRBV29-1 to TRBJ2-3; 10 bases agree with TRBD1. Germline CDR1 SQVTM, CDR2 ANQGSEA. This CDR3 has 15 residues. With 1 base clipped from V and 3 bases from J, the junction kept 4 bases outside the gene matches. DNA for the CDR3: TGCAGCGTTGAAGGCGGACAGGGGGTAACAGATACGCAGTATTTT. Amino acids: CSVEGGQGVTDTQYF.

The chain links TRBV19 to TRBJ1-6; maybe TRBD1 (5 bases). V shed 6 bases and J shed 3 bases, with 15 bases lying between them. The CDR3 has 16 residues. Germline CDR1 is LNHDA and CDR2 is SQIVND (reference sequence). CDR3 residues: CASRRDPGSYNSPLHF. CDR3 sequence (DNA): TGTGCCAGTAGACGGGACCCCGGGAGCTATAATTCACCCCTCCACTTT.

This clone was observed a single time. The sample carries other DNA sequences with the same CDR3. J is TRBJ1-2 and V is TRBV5-1; 10 positions agree with TRBD1. J lost 6 bases, V lost 4 bases, and 3 bases had no gene match. CDR3 length: 13 amino acids. Looked up from germline, CDR1 is SGHRS and CDR2 is YFSETQ. The CDR3 loop is CASSTGTGDGYTF. The CDR3 DNA is TGCGCCAGCAGCACCGGGACAGGGGATGGCTACACCTTC.

This clone appeared many times. This rearrangement joins TRBV2 to TRBJ2-1; no firm D call. Trimming left V 6 bases short and J 10 bases short, with 16 bases between. The CDR3 has 13 amino acids. The germline V gene encodes CDR1 SNHLY and CDR2 FYNNEI. Here the CDR3 DNA reads TGTGCCAGCAGGGACCTCTCGTCGCGGGAGCAGTTCTTC. Translating gives CASRDLSSREQFF.

The DNA of the CDR3 is TGTGCCAGCAGCCAAGTAGGGGCCAACGTCCTGACTTTC. This sequence encodes CASSQVGANVLTF. The chain joins TRBV14 to TRBJ2-6; D gene ambiguous. The germline V gene encodes CDR1 SGHDN and CDR2 FVKESK. V was cut by 1 base and J by 4 bases, with 2 bases left in between. There are 13 residues in the CDR3. Drawing the rest from reference TRBV14 and TRBJ2-6, the complete variable domain is EAGVTQFPSHSVIEKGQTVTLRCDPISGHDNLYWYRRVMGKEIKFLLHFVKESKQDESGMPNNRFLAERTGGTYSTLKVQPAELEDSGVYFCASSQVGANVLTFGAGSRLTVL.

V gene TRBV25-1 combines with J gene TRBJ2-3; D unresolved. Between the trimmed V and J ends, which lost 4 bases and 7 bases, there was a span of 6 bases. This CDR3 comprises 11 residues. Germline V lookup: CDR1 MGHDK, CDR2 SYGVNS. CDR3 amino acids: CASSVDYTQYF. The CDR3 DNA is TGTGCCAGCAGTGTTGATTATACGCAGTATTTT.

A single count supports this clone. The chain joins TRBV2 to TRBJ1-5; D perhaps matches TRBD1 (6 bases). Trimming stripped 4 bases from V and 3 bases from J, with 7 bases between. The CDR3 is 13 amino acids. The germline V gene has CDR1 SNHLY and CDR2 FYNNEI. CDR3 loop: CASSGDTNQPQHF. The CDR3 DNA reads TGTGCCAGCAGTGGGGACACCAATCAGCCCCAGCATTTT.